This T cell receptor (beta chain) was sequenced for a study of T cell changes during pregnancy in multiple sclerosis. This clone was counted a single time. Generated by immunoSEQ multiplex PCR, the TCRdb table keeps only in-frame clones and is missing some. This sample has 85,000 to 130,000 clones, with 85% to 95% found just once. This clonotype originated in a female donor with multiple sclerosis, enrolled in a pregnancy study. The specimen was peripheral blood, collected after pregnancy.

The CDR3 reads CASSLLPPGQGSVLPQHF. The CDR3 bases are TGCGCCAGCAGCCTCCTACCTCCGGGACAGGGGAGTGTTCTGCCCCAGCATTTT. The chain is built from TRBV4-1 and TRBJ1-5; 10 bases align to TRBD1. J gave up 9 bases and V 4 bases, and 18 bases lay outside the gene matches. Looked up from germline, CDR1 is MGHRA and CDR2 is YSYEKL. The CDR3 loop spans 18 amino acids.